This T cell receptor beta chain appears in the sequencing data of a study of shared clonotypes between healthy human individuals (dated by TCRdb to 2018 to 2021). Regarding the complete study: The cohort comprised two women and a few men aged 18 to 49 years. Per donor, three plates each were used for CD4 naive and CD4 memory, two for CD8 naive, and one for CD8 memory. Blood TCR repertoires of several healthy adults were deeply sequenced to estimate repertoire size and the extent of clonotype sharing between individuals. Libraries were prepared and TCR repertoires were sequenced by different laboratories using diverse techniques, in order to increase sequencing depth and limit assay-specific biases. Leukapheresis yielded between about 0.85 and 9 billion PBMCs per donor. The research as a whole found: Based on pairwise subsampling, the degree of clonotype sharing among donors was expected to be affected by sequencing depth. About 5% of naive CD4, 3.5% of naive CD8, approximately 2% of memory CD4, and 0.4% of memory CD8 clonotypes were shared across several donors. The genetic and exposure-history diversity represented was limited by the small number of donors. Rarefaction of sorted-subset datasets indicated incomplete sequencing despite the large sequencing depth. Compared with non-shared clonotypes, the clonotypes found in all four sorted-subset donors had higher generation probabilities. Sampling was restricted to blood, and TCR repertoires in tissue are likely to differ from TCR repertoires in blood. Naive subsets generally had larger estimated clonotype richness than memory subsets did.

Using the deep immunoSEQ assay, multiplex PCR amplified TCR CDR3 regions from genomic DNA. Genomic DNA extracted from each cell subset was distributed evenly over all wells of several immunoSEQ 96-well plates, and each plate served as one replicate. For sorted subsets, each replicate PCR was loaded with approximately 190 ng genomic DNA, equivalent to approximately 27,000 T cell genomes. Purified libraries were measured with a Qubit 3.0 fluorometer, size-checked on a Bioanalyzer 2100, and measured again with the KAPA Library Quantification kit. Every immunoSEQ 96-well plate was sequenced on a separate single-read 150-cycle Illumina NextSeq 550 flow cell. As for how the authors treated the data: Because the immunoSEQ output included only junctional sequences and no quality scores, the filtering could not be the same as the filtering used for full-length reads. To assign V/J genes and CDR3, sequences were annotated against IMGT germline references using PyIR, a Python wrapper for IgBLAST v1.9. Reads were removed for weak V/J assignments (E-value above 1e-6), missing CDR3, stop codons, out-of-frame junctions, or ambiguous translated residues. V3J clonotypes were defined as sequences sharing an identical inferred V gene, J gene, and CDR3 amino acid sequence. The percentage overlap between two repertoires was calculated by dividing the number of shared unique clonotypes by the size of the smaller repertoire. Richness of each repertoire was evaluated using RTK rarefaction, the Chao1 estimator, and Recon v2.1 estimates of unobserved clonotypes. Generation probabilities were computed with OLGA for all TCRbeta clonotypes obtained by the gDNA method from several donors. Imported from immuneACCESS, the table was reduced by TCRdb to in-frame sequences with V and J called. These copies leave out some clones; in studies compared against another copy, an unresolved V gene accounts for under half, and the cause of the remainder is not known. V, J and clone size derive from that table, while D and trimming were established from the DNA sequence. The sample table shows 330,000 or so clones, and around 67% are seen once. The ten largest clonotypes hold over 9.5% of the sample.

V and J lose 3 bases and 7 bases, and a span of 16 bases separates them. Per the germline V gene, MNHNS is the CDR1 and SASEGT is the CDR2. There are 15 amino acids in the CDR3, from cysteine to phenylalanine inclusive. Just the 45-base CDR3 DNA is kept, in frame starting at base 1. Donors were healthy HIV-negative adults with no recently reported acute infections or vaccinations. All donors were Caucasian adults living in Nashville, Tennessee, USA. CD4+ T cells were enriched by magnetic negative selection; naive cells were then positively selected on CD45RA, and the negative fraction formed the memory subset. After blood collection by leukapheresis, PBMCs were isolated using Ficoll-Histopaque density gradient centrifugation and then cryopreserved in the vapor phase of liquid nitrogen. Analytical flow cytometry was used to check the purity and quantity of every magnetically sorted T cell population. Genomic DNA was isolated from each sorted fraction and quantified by UV absorbance on a Nanodrop 2000c.

A note on this clone: Its recognized antigen is unknown. No much larger clone is present one base from it, and per-base qualities are unavailable.

Sequenced: memory CD4+ T cells sorted from blood. The cell subset or site label on this specimen signifies: CD45RA-negative fraction. The V and J genes are TRBV6-1 and TRBJ2-1, and perhaps TRBD2 as D gene, on 5 matching bases. This TCR came from a man younger than 40 in good health. The sequence in DNA is TGTGCCAGCAGTGATAGTTGGCTCGGGGAAAATGAGCAGTTCTTC. Translated, it gives CASSDSWLGENEQFF.